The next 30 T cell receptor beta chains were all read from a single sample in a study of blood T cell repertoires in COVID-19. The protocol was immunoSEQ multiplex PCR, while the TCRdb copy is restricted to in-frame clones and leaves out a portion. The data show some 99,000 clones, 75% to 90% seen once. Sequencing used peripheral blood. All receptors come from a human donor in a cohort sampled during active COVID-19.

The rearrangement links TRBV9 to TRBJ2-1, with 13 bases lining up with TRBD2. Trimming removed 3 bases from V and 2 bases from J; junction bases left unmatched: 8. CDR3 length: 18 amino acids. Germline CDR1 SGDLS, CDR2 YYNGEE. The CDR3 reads CASSAPGTSGEAYNEQFF. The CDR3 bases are TGTGCCAGCAGCGCCCCCGGGACTAGCGGGGAGGCCTACAATGAGCAGTTCTTC.

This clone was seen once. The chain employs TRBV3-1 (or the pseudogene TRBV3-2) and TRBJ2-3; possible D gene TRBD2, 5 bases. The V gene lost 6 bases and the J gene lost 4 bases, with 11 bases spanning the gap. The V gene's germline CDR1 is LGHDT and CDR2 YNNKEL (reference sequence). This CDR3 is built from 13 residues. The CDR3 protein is CASRQTGSDTQYF. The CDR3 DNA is TGTGCCAGCAGGCAAACGGGGTCAGATACGCAGTATTTT.

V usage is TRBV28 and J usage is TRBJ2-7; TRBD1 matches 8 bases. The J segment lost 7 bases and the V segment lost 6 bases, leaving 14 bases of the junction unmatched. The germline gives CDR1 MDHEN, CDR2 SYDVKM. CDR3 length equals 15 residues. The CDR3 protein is CASSSSGTGGGEQYF. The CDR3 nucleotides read TGTGCCAGCAGCTCTTCCGGGACAGGAGGAGGGGAGCAGTACTTC.

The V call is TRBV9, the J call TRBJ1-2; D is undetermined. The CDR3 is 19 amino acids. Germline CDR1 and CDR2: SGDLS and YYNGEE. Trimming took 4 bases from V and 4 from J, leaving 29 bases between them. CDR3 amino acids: CASSLQLRTRDSGTYGYTF. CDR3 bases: TGTGCCAGCAGCCTCCAGCTTCGGACTAGAGATTCGGGTACCTATGGCTACACCTTC.

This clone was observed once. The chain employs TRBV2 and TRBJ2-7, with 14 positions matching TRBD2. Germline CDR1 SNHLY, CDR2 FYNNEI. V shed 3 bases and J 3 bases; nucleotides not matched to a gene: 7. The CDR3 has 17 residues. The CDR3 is CASSDGGLAGEVYEQYF. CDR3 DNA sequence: TGTGCCAGCAGTGACGGGGGACTAGCGGGAGAGGTCTACGAGCAGTACTTC.

The CDR3 DNA sequence: TGTGCCAGCAGCTTAGCGGGGAGGGCGGCCACTGAAGCTTTCTTT. It encodes CASSLAGRAATEAFF. The gene calls are TRBV7-9 and TRBJ1-1; D is unclear. The CDR3 covers 15 residues. Trimming removed 0 bases at V and 4 bases at J, with 12 bases between. Germline V gene data show CDR1 as SEHNR and CDR2 as FQNEAQ (reference sequence).

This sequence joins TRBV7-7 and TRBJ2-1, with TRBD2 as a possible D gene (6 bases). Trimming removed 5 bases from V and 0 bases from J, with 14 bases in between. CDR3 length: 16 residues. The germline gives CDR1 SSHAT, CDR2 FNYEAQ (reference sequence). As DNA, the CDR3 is TGTGCCAGCAGCCTCGGGACTCCAAGCTCCTACAATGAGCAGTTCTTC. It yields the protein CASSLGTPSSYNEQFF.

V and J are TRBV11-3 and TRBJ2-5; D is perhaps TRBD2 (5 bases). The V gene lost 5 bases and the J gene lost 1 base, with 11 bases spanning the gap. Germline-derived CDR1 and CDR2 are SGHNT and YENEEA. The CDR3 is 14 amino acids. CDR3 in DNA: TGTGCCAGCAGCCCATCGGACTTCCAAGAGACCCAGTACTTC. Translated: CASSPSDFQETQYF.

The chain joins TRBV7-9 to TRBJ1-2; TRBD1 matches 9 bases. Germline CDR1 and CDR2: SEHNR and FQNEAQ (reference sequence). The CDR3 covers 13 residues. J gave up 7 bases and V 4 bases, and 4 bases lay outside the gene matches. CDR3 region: CASSSTGGAGYTF. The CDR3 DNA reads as TGTGCCAGCAGCTCAACAGGGGGCGCTGGCTACACCTTC.

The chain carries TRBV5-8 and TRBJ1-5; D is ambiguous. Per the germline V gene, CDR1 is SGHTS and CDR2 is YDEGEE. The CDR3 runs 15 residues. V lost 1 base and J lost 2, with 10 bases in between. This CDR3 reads CASSLSGVRNQPQHF. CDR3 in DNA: TGTGCCAGCAGCTTGTCCGGGGTCCGCAATCAGCCCCAGCATTTT. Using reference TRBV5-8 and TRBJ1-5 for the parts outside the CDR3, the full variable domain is EAGVTQSPTHLIKTRGQQATLRCSPISGHTSVYWYQQALGLGLQFLLWYDEGEERNRGNFPPRFSGRQFPNYSSELNVNALELEDSALYLCASSLSGVRNQPQHFGDGTRLSIL.

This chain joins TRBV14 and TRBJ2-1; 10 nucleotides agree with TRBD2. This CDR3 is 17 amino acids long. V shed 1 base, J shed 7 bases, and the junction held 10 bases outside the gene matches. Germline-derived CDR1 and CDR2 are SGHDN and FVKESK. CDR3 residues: CASSQGLLASGSNEQFF. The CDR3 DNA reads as TGTGCCAGCAGCCAAGGATTGCTCGCTAGCGGGAGTAATGAGCAGTTCTTC.

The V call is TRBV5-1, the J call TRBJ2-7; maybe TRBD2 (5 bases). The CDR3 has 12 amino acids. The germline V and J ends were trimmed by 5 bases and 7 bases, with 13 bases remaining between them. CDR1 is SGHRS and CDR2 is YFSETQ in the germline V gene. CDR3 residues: CASSLGVGEQYF. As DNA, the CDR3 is TGCGCCAGCAGTCTCGGGGTTGGGGAGCAGTACTTC.

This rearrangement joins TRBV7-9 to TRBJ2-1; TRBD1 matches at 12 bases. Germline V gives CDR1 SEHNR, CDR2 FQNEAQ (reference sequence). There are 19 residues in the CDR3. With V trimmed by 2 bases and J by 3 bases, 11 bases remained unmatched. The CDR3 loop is CASSLPRDRGREVYNEQFF. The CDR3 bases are TGTGCCAGCAGCTTACCCCGGGACAGGGGGCGAGAAGTCTACAATGAGCAGTTCTTC.

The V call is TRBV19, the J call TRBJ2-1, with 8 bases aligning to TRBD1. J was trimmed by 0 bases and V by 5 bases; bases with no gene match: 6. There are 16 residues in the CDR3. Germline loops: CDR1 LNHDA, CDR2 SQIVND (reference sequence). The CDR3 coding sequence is TGTGCCAGTAGTCTGAGACAGGGGAGCTCCTACAATGAGCAGTTCTTC. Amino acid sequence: CASSLRQGSSYNEQFF.

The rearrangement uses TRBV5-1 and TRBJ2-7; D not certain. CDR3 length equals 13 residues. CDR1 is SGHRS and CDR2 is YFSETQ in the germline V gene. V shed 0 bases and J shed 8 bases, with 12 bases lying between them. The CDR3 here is CASSLEALTKQYF. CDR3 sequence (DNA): TGCGCCAGCAGCTTGGAAGCGCTCACAAAGCAGTACTTC.

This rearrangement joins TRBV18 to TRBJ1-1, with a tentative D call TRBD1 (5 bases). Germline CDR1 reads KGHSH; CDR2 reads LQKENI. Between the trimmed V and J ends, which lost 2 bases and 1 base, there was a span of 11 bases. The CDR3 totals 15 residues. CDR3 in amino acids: CASSPTRDGNTEAFF. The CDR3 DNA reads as TGTGCCAGCTCACCAACCAGGGATGGGAACACTGAAGCTTTCTTT.

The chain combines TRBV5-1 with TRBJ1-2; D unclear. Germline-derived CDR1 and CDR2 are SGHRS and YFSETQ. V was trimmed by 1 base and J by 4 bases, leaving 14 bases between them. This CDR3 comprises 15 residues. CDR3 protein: CASSLRPKGSYGYTF. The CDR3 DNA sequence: TGCGCCAGCAGCTTGAGACCAAAAGGGAGCTATGGCTACACCTTC.

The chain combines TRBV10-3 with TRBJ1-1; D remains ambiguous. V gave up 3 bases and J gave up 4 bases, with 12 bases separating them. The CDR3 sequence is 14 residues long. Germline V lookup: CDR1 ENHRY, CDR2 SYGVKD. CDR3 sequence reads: CAISEYTEGTEAFF. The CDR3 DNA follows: TGTGCCATCAGTGAATACACTGAGGGCACTGAAGCTTTCTTT.

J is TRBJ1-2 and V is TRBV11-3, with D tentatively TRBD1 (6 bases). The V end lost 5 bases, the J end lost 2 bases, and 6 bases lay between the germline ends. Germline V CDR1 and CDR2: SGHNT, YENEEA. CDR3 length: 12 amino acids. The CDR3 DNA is TGTGCCAGCAGCACAGGGAACTATGGCTACACCTTC. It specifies CASSTGNYGYTF.

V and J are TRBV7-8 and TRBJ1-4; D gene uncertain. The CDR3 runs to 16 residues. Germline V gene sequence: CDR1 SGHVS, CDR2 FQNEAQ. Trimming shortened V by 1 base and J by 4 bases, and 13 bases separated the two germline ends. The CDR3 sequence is CASSLDVAGLNEKLFF. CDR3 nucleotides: TGTGCCAGCAGCTTAGATGTGGCAGGACTTAATGAAAAACTGTTTTTT. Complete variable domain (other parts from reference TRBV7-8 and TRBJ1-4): GAGVSQSPRYKVAKRGQDVALRCDPISGHVSLFWYQQALGQGPEFLTYFQNEAQLDKSGLPSDRFFAERPEGSVSTLKIQRTQQEDSAVYLCASSLDVAGLNEKLFFGSGTQLSVL.

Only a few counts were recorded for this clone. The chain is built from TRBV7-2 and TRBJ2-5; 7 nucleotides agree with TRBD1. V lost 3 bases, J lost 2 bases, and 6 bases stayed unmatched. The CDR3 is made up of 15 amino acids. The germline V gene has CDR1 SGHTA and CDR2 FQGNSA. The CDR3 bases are TGTGCCAGCAGCTTTTCGGGACAGAGACAAGAGACCCAGTACTTC. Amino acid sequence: CASSFSGQRQETQYF.

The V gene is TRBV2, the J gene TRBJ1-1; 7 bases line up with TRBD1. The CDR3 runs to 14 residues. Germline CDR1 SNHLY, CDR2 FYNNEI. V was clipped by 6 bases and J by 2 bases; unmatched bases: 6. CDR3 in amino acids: CASSGTAVNTEAFF. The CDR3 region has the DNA TGTGCCAGCAGCGGGACAGCCGTAAACACTGAAGCTTTCTTT.

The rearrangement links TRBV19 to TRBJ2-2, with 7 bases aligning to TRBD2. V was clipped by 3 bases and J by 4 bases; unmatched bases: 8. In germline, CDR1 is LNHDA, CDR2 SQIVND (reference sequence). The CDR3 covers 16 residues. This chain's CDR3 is CASSMARDYPTGELFF. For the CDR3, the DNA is TGTGCCAGTAGTATGGCGCGGGACTATCCCACCGGGGAGCTGTTTTTT.

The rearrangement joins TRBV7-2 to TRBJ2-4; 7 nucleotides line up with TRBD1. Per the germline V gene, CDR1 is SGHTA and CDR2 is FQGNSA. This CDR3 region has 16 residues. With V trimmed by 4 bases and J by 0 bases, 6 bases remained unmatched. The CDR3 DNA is TGTGCCAGCAGCTCGACAGGGACCCTAGCCAAAAACATTCAGTACTTC. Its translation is CASSSTGTLAKNIQYF.

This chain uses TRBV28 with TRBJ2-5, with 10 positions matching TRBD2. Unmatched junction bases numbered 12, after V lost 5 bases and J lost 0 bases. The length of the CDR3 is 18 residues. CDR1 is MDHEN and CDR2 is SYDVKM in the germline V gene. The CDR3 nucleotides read TGTGCCAGCAGTCCCCGTTTTCTAGCGGGAGCCGACCAAGAGACCCAGTACTTC. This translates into CASSPRFLAGADQETQYF.

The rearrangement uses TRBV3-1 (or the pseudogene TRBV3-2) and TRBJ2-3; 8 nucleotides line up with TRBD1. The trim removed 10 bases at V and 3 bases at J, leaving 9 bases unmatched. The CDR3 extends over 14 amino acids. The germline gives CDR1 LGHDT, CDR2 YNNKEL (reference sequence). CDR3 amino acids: CATGQGRATDTQYF. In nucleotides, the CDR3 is TGTGCCACTGGACAGGGTAGAGCGACAGATACGCAGTATTTT.

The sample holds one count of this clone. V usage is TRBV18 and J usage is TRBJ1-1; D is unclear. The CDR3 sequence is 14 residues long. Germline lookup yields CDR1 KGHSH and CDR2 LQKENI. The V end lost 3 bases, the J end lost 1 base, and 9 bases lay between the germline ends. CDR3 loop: CASSPKIENTEAFF. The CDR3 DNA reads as TGTGCCAGCTCACCGAAGATAGAGAACACTGAAGCTTTCTTT.

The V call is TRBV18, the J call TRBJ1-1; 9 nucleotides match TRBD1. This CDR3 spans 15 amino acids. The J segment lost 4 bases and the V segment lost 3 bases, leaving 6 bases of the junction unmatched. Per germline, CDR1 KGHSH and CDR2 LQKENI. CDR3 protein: CASSPATGGFTEAFF. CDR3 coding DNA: TGTGCCAGCTCACCGGCGACAGGGGGATTCACTGAAGCTTTCTTT.

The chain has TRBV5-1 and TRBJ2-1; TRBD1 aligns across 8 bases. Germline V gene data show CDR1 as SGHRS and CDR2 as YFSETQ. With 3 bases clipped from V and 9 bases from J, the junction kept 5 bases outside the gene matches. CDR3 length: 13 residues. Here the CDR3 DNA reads TGCGCCAGCAGCTGGACAGGGCTAGGTGAGCAGTTCTTC. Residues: CASSWTGLGEQFF. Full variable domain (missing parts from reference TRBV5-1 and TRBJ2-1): KAGVTQTPRYLIKTRGQQVTLSCSPISGHRSVSWYQQTPGQGLQFLFEYFSETQRNKGNFPGRFSGRQFSNSRSEMNVSTLELGDSALYLCASSWTGLGEQFFGPGTRLTVL.

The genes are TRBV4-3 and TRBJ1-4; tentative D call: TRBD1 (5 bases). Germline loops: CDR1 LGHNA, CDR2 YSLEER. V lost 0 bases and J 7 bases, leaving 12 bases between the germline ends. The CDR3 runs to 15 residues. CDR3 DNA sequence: TGCGCCAGCAGCCAAGAGGGGGGAGGCGGTGAAAAACTGTTTTTT. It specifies CASSQEGGGGEKLFF.